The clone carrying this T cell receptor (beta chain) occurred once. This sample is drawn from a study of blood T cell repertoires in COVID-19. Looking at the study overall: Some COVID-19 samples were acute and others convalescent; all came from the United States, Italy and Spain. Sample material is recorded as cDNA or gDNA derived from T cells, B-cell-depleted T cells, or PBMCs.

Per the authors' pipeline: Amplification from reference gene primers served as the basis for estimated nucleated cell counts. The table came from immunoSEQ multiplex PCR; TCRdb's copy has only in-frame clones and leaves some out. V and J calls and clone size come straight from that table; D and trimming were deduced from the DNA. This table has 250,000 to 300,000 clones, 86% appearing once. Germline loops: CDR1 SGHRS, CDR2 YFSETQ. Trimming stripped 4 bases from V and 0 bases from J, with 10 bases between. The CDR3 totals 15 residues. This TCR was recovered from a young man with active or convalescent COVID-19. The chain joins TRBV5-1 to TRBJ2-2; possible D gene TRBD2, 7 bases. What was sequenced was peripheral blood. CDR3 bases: TGCGCCAGCAGCCGCGGGGGCTCGAACACCGGGGAGCTGTTTTTT. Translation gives CASSRGGSNTGELFF.